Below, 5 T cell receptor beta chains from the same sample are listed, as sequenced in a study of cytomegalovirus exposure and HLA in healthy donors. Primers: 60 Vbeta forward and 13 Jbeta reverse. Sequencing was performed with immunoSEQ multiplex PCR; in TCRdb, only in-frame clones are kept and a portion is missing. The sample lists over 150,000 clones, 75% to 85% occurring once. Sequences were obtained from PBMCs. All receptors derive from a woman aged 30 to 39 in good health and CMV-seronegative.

CDR3 sequence reads: CASKLGAGYEQYF. The CDR3 nucleotides are TGTGCCAGCAAACTGGGGGCGGGCTACGAGCAGTACTTC. The chain recombines TRBV28 with TRBJ2-7; a weak D match, TRBD1 (6 bases). Trimming took off 7 bases at V and 3 bases at J, with 13 bases between the two ends. This CDR3 is built from 13 residues. Germline V CDR1 and CDR2: MDHEN, SYDVKM.

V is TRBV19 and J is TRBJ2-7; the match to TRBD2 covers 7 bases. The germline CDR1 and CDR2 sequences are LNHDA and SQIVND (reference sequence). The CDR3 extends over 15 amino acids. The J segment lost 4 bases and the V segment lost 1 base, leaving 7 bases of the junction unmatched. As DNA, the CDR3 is TGTGCCAGTAGTATAGGGGCGGGAGCTCGGTACGAGCAGTACTTC. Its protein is CASSIGAGARYEQYF.

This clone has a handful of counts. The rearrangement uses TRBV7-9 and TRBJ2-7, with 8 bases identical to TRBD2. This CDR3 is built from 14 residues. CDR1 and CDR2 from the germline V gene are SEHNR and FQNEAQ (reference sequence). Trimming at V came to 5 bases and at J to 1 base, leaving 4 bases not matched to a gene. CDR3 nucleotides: TGTGCCAGCAGCCCACTAGCGGAGTCCTACGAGCAGTACTTC. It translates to CASSPLAESYEQYF.

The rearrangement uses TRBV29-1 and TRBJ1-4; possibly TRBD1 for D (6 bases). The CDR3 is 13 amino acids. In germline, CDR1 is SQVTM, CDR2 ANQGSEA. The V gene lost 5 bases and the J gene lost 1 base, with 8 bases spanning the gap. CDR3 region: CSVTGITNEKLFF. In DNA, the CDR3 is TGCAGCGTTACAGGGATAACTAATGAAAAACTGTTTTTT.

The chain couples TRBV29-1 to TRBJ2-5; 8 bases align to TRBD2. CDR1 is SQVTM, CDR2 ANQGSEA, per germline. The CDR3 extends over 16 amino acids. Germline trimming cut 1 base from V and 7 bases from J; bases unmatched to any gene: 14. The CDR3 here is CSVEVRIAGLSATQYF. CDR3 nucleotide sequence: TGCAGCGTTGAAGTAAGGATAGCGGGGTTATCGGCGACCCAGTACTTC.